A single sample is the source of the 18 T cell receptor beta chains below, sequenced in a study of shared clonotypes between healthy human individuals. Assay used: immunoSEQ multiplex PCR; TCRdb lists only in-frame clones, some missing. The repertoire holds nearly 2 million clones, with roughly 95% as singletons. Naive CD8 cells comprised CD45RO-negative, CCR7-positively selected cells, excluding terminally differentiated effector memory CD45RA+ cells. Sequenced material: naive CD8+ T cells sorted from blood. Source of these receptors: a man aged 18 to 35 in good health.

The rearrangement joins TRBV6-5 to TRBJ2-5, with 7 bases fitting TRBD1. The germline V gene has CDR1 MNHEY and CDR2 SVGAGI. The junction had 8 bases not matched to a gene; V was cut back by 6 bases and J by 1 base. The CDR3 length is 15 residues. The CDR3 spells CASSTLGQSQETQYF. The CDR3 coding sequence is TGTGCCAGCAGCACCCTGGGACAGAGCCAAGAGACCCAGTACTTC.

This clone has just a few counts. The chain employs TRBV10-2 and TRBJ1-2; 7 nucleotides line up with TRBD1. The CDR3 is 14 amino acids. Trimming took 8 bases from V and 2 from J; bases not matched to a gene: 8. Germline V gives CDR1 WSHSY, CDR2 SAAADI. The CDR3 loop is CASGLQGHNYGYTF. The CDR3 DNA sequence: TGCGCCAGCGGATTACAGGGGCACAACTATGGCTACACCTTC.

This rearrangement joins TRBV5-4 to TRBJ2-4; 9 nucleotides agree with TRBD1. Germline assignment: CDR1 SGHNT and CDR2 YYREEE (reference sequence). The J segment lost 8 bases and the V segment lost 3 bases, leaving 9 bases of the junction unmatched. The CDR3 length is 15 residues. The CDR3 DNA sequence: TGTGCCAGCAGCTCATCCCTACAGGGGGCTGACATTCAGTACTTC. Translated, it gives CASSSSLQGADIQYF. The variable domain in full, with the rest retrieved from reference TRBV5-4 and TRBJ2-4, is ETGVTQSPTHLIKTRGQQVTLRCSSQSGHNTVSWYQQALGQGPQFIFQYYREEENGRGNFPPRFSGLQFPNYSSELNVNALELDDSALYLCASSSSLQGADIQYFGAGTRLSVL.

The V gene is TRBV6-6, the J gene TRBJ2-7; possible D gene TRBD1, 5 bases. Germline CDR1 MNHNY, CDR2 SVGAGI (reference sequence). Between the trimmed V and J ends, which lost 7 bases and 6 bases, there was a span of 22 bases. The CDR3 length is 15 residues. The CDR3 DNA sequence: TGTGCCAGCACTCAGACCGACAGCCTCCTGGGCGAGCAGTACTTC. Amino acid sequence: CASTQTDSLLGEQYF.

The chain uses TRBV27 and TRBJ1-2; D remains ambiguous. Trimming took off 10 bases at V and 4 bases at J, with 10 bases between the two ends. Germline CDR1 is MNHEY and CDR2 is SMNVEV (reference sequence). The CDR3 is made up of 11 amino acids. The CDR3 nucleotides read TGTGCCACTGGGGAGACCTATGGCTACACCTTC. This translates into CATGETYGYTF.

This clone has just one count. The V and J genes are TRBV2 and TRBJ1-2; D gene uncertain. CDR1 is SNHLY and CDR2 is FYNNEI in the germline V gene. The CDR3 contains 12 residues. The germline V and J ends were trimmed by 5 bases and 6 bases, with 10 bases remaining between them. Written as DNA, the CDR3 is TGTGCCAGCAGTTGGGAAGCCGATGGCTACACCTTC. This encodes CASSWEADGYTF.

In its sample, this clone was seen once. Within the sample, other DNA sequences also encode this same CDR3. This sequence joins TRBV29-1 and TRBJ2-7, with D perhaps being TRBD1 or TRBD2 (7 bases each). This CDR3 contains 12 residues. The V gene lost 2 bases and the J gene lost 4 bases, with 9 bases spanning the gap. Per the germline V gene, CDR1 is SQVTM and CDR2 is ANQGSEA. CDR3 sequence (DNA): TGCAGCGTTGAACAGGGGGGGTACGAGCAGTACTTC. It encodes CSVEQGGYEQYF.

The rearrangement links TRBV5-6 to TRBJ2-7, with a tentative D call TRBD2 (6 bases). The CDR3 runs to 16 residues. V lost 1 base and J lost 1, with 15 bases in between. CDR1 is SGHDT, CDR2 YYEEEE, per germline. CDR3 in DNA: TGTGCCAGCAGCTTGTTCGCCGGAGGGGCATCCTACGAGCAGTACTTC. Residues: CASSLFAGGASYEQYF.

The rearrangement links TRBV10-2 to TRBJ2-1; 7 bases are a match to TRBD2. V lost 2 bases to trimming and J lost 5 bases; unmatched junction nucleotides: 6. CDR3 size: 15 residues. Germline values: CDR1 WSHSY, CDR2 SAAADI. CDR3 residues: CASSEPGGRNNEQFF. In nucleotides, the CDR3 is TGCGCCAGCAGTGAGCCGGGCGGGAGAAACAATGAGCAGTTCTTC.

This rearrangement joins TRBV28 to TRBJ2-5; 7 bases map to TRBD1. Trimming at V came to 7 bases and at J to 5 bases, leaving 10 bases not matched to a gene. The CDR3 has 14 residues. Germline values: CDR1 MDHEN, CDR2 SYDVKM. The CDR3 region is CASILTGEWETQYF. CDR3 nucleotides: TGTGCCAGCATACTTACAGGGGAGTGGGAGACCCAGTACTTC.

V usage is TRBV30 and J usage is TRBJ2-1; D is possibly TRBD2 (5 bases). Per the germline V gene, CDR1 is GTSNPN and CDR2 is SVGIG (reference sequence). Trimming stripped 0 bases from V and 12 bases from J, with 39 bases between. The CDR3 has 21 residues. CDR3 bases: TGTGCCTGGAGTGTATGGGCCCCCAATCCACGGCCGGACTCATCCCCCCAAGGGCAGTTCTTC. It specifies CAWSVWAPNPRPDSSPQGQFF.

The chain carries TRBV4-2 and TRBJ2-5; 8 positions match TRBD2. Losses at the gene ends were 1 base for V and 5 bases for J; bases not matched to a gene: 3. Germline-derived CDR1 and CDR2 are LGHNA and YNFKEQ. This CDR3 is 14 amino acids long. The CDR3 nucleotides read TGTGCCAGCAGCCAAGGAACGGGGGGGGAGACCCAGTACTTC. It translates to CASSQGTGGETQYF.

This sequence joins TRBV23-1 and TRBJ2-7; 8 nucleotides match TRBD1. TRBV23-1 is assigned to the ORF class and has an uncertain function. V was clipped by 7 bases and J by 2 bases; unmatched bases: 1. This CDR3 region has 12 residues. CDR3 amino acids: CASTTGAYEQYF. CDR3 in DNA: TGCGCCAGCACGACAGGGGCCTACGAGCAGTACTTC.

The chain links TRBV15 to TRBJ2-7; D may correspond to TRBD1 or TRBD2 (5 bases each). V shed 3 bases and J shed 0 bases, with 12 bases lying between them. Per the germline V gene, CDR1 is LNHNV and CDR2 is YYDKDF (reference sequence). This CDR3 has 15 residues. CDR3 bases: TGTGCCACCAGCAGCCCCCGGGGACCCTCCTACGAGCAGTACTTC. Its translation is CATSSPRGPSYEQYF.

As concerns this clone: Other DNA sequences from this sample encode an identical CDR3 as well. The V call is TRBV6-5, the J call TRBJ2-5; TRBD2 agrees at 9 bases. The CDR3 totals 15 residues. The junction had 5 bases not matched to a gene; V was cut back by 5 bases and J by 1 base. The V gene's germline CDR1 is MNHEY and CDR2 SVGAGI. The CDR3 sequence: CASSLAGGIQETQYF. CDR3 nucleotide sequence: TGTGCCAGCAGTCTCGCGGGAGGGATCCAAGAGACCCAGTACTTC.

The genes are TRBV7-6 and TRBJ2-3; D gene uncertain. Germline V gene sequence: CDR1 SGHVS, CDR2 FNYEAQ. Trimming left V 5 bases short and J 2 bases short, with 14 bases between. The CDR3 runs 15 residues. The CDR3, as DNA: TGTGCCAGCAGCCCTCTACCGTTACCCACAGATACGCAGTATTTT. This sequence encodes CASSPLPLPTDTQYF.

This chain joins TRBV2 and TRBJ1-1, with TRBD1 matching 7 bases. Germline CDR1 is SNHLY and CDR2 is FYNNEI. After removal of 3 bases from V and 3 bases from J, the junction contained 7 bases not matched to a gene. The CDR3 covers 15 residues. The CDR3 is CASSDRWQGDTEAFF. CDR3 DNA sequence: TGTGCCAGCAGTGATCGATGGCAGGGGGACACTGAAGCTTTCTTT.

The chain recombines TRBV27 with TRBJ2-7, with TRBD1 as a possible D gene (5 bases). CDR1 is MNHEY and CDR2 is SMNVEV in the germline V gene (reference sequence). The CDR3 contains 15 residues. The V end was cut by 0 bases, the J end by 2 bases, with 11 bases between. CDR3: CASSLSTAAPYEQYF. CDR3 bases: TGTGCCAGCAGTTTATCGACAGCTGCGCCCTACGAGCAGTACTTC.